The clone carrying this T cell receptor beta chain was detected ten times or more. Its antigen is undetermined. V lost 0 bases, J lost 2 bases, and 9 bases stayed unmatched. The CDR3 is made up of 18 amino acids. Generated by immunoSEQ multiplex PCR, the TCRdb table keeps only in-frame clones and is missing some. The table has roughly 1,100,000 clones, under 80% seen once; the top ten hold about 1.4%. This sample was taken from a study of shared clonotypes between healthy human individuals. Overall study: There were three CD4 naive, three CD4 memory, two CD8 naive and one CD8 memory plates per donor. Study-level points and caveats: Exclusively blood specimens were collected; tissue repertoires likely differ. All-four-donor shared clonotypes had higher generation probabilities than non-shared clonotypes did.

The sample comprised memory CD4+ T cells sorted from blood. Noted subset: CD45RA-negative fraction. The genes are TRBV23-1 and TRBJ1-5; 8 bases fit TRBD1. TRBV23-1 is an open reading frame, and its role is uncertain. This clonotype was sampled from a man younger than 35 in good health. CDR3: CASSQSDCQGQGNQPQHF. The CDR3 DNA reads as TGCGCCAGCAGTCAATCGGATTGTCAGGGACAGGGCAATCAGCCCCAGCATTTT.